These T cell receptor beta chains were read from a single sample in a study of T-cell reconstitution after alpha-beta-depleted transplantation in children. TCRdb independently ran MiXCR on the PCR reads; one entry per CDR3 protein. The repertoire consists of 200,000 to 300,000 distinct CDR3 sequences, with about a quarter occurring once and the leading ten covering roughly 2.5%. This specimen consisted of PBMCs, obtained before TCRalphabeta/CD19-depleted stem cell transplant. The receptors come from a girl under 10 years old with Fanconi anemia, due to receive a stem cell transplant. Each CDR3 is given with its conserved first and last residue. Fields, in order: D gene, V gene, J gene, clone size, CDR3 length, CDR3 protein, CDR3 DNA. D genes are given only for firm matches. Size values are once, few and many counts, or a class for expanded clones, and some rows have none.

D: .; V: TRBV20-1; J: TRBJ1-4; size: .; length: 12; CDR3: CSTDGSNEKLFF; DNA: TGCAGTACCGACGGATCTAATGAAAAACTGTTTTTT
D: .; V: TRBV29-1; J: TRBJ2-1; size: once; length: 14; CDR3: CSVRERDNYNEQFF; DNA: TGCAGCGTTAGGGAGCGGGACAATTACAATGAGCAGTTCTTC
D: TRBD2; V: TRBV5-1; J: TRBJ2-5; size: few; length: 17; CDR3: CASSLIGLAGGKETQYF; DNA: TGCGCCAGCAGCTTGATCGGACTAGCGGGAGGGAAAGAGACCCAGTACTTC
D: TRBD1; V: TRBV5-1; J: TRBJ2-3; size: once; length: 16; CDR3: CASRGQGGSSTDTQYF; DNA: TGCGCCAGCAGGGGACAGGGGGGCTCTAGCACAGATACGCAGTATTTT
D: .; V: TRBV20-1; J: TRBJ2-3; size: many; length: 14; CDR3: CSARDGQGTDTQYF; DNA: TGCAGTGCTAGAGATGGGCAGGGGACAGATACGCAGTATTTT
D: .; V: TRBV29-1; J: TRBJ1-2; size: many; length: 13; CDR3: CSVAVQGNYGYTF; DNA: TGCAGCGTTGCGGTGCAGGGGAACTATGGCTACACCTTC
D: TRBD2; V: TRBV5-1; J: TRBJ2-1; size: .; length: 15; CDR3: CASSPSGRRGHEQFF; DNA: TGCGCCAGCAGCCCAAGCGGGAGGAGAGGACATGAGCAGTTCTTC
D: TRBD2; V: TRBV25-1; J: TRBJ2-7; size: few; length: 15; CDR3: CASRPSAGESYEQYF; DNA: TGTGCCAGCAGGCCCTCAGCGGGGGAATCCTACGAGCAGTACTTC
D: TRBD1; V: TRBV11-2; J: TRBJ2-7; size: .; length: 15; CDR3: CASSLLPGQDYEQYF; DNA: TGTGCCAGCAGCTTACTCCCGGGACAGGACTACGAGCAGTACTTC
D: TRBD2; V: TRBV20-1; J: TRBJ2-3; size: .; length: 12; CDR3: CSASGGEDTQYF; DNA: TGCAGTGCTAGCGGGGGGGAGGATACGCAGTATTTT
D: .; V: TRBV28; J: TRBJ2-3; size: once; length: 17; CDR3: CASSSQGRLAHTDTQYF; DNA: TGTGCCAGCAGTTCACAGGGGAGACTAGCCCACACAGATACGCAGTATTTT
D: TRBD1; V: TRBV29-1; J: TRBJ2-7; size: .; length: 12; CDR3: CSVGDSPYEQYF; DNA: TGCAGCGTAGGGGACAGCCCCTACGAGCAGTACTTC
D: .; V: TRBV5-1; J: TRBJ1-2; size: few; length: 16; CDR3: CASSLGLGMFDDGYTF; DNA: TGCGCCAGCAGCTTAGGGTTGGGTATGTTTGACGATGGCTACACCTTC
D: TRBD1; V: TRBV29-1; J: TRBJ1-4; size: many; length: 14; CDR3: CSVEKPGGGEKLFF; DNA: TGCAGCGTTGAAAAACCAGGGGGAGGCGAAAAACTGTTTTTT
D: TRBD1; V: TRBV20-1; J: TRBJ2-5; size: few; length: 15; CDR3: CSASPGQGPQETQYF; DNA: TGCAGTGCTAGTCCCGGACAGGGCCCCCAAGAGACCCAGTACTTC
D: TRBD2; V: TRBV6-1; J: TRBJ2-7; size: many; length: 16; CDR3: CASSIGLAQSSYEQYF; DNA: TGTGCCAGCAGTATCGGACTAGCTCAGAGCTCCTACGAGCAGTACTTC
D: .; V: TRBV20-1; J: TRBJ2-2; size: many; length: 11; CDR3: CSAGRTGELFF; DNA: TGCAGTGCCGGTCGCACCGGGGAGCTGTTTTTT